A selection of T cell receptor beta chains follows, all from one sample in a study of CD8 T cells in Susac syndrome. TCRdb reanalysed the immunoSEQ multiplex PCR reads using MiXCR and keeps one entry per CDR3 protein. Seen here are 200,000 to 250,000 distinct CDR3 sequences, around nine tenths observed once, and the top ten hold 0.1% to 0.15%. Specimen: CD8+ T cells from PBMCs. These receptors all stem from a human donor with multiple sclerosis. Both conserved end residues are part of each CDR3. Fields, in order: J gene, clone size, V gene, D gene, CDR3 DNA, CDR3 protein. D genes are given only for firm matches. The listing skips clone size in some rows; elsewhere it reads once, few, many or a size class.

>TRBJ1-4|.|TRBV4-3|TRBD1
TGCGCCAGCAGCCAAGAGTCCCCGGGACAGGGTAGGGAAAAACTGTTTTTT
CASSQESPGQGREKLFF
>TRBJ2-1|.|TRBV7-6|TRBD2
TGTGCCAGCAGCTTAGGGGCTAGCGGGAGCCCCGAGTTGTTCTTC
CASSLGASGSPELFF
>TRBJ1-1|.|TRBV19|.
TGTGCCAGTAGTTCCATGGGGGCGACTGAAGCCTTCTTT
CASSSMGATEAFF
>TRBJ2-1|.|TRBV3-1|.
TGTGCCAGCAGCCAAGATAGAAAGCGGACAACCTACAATGAGCAGTTCTTC
CASSQDRKRTTYNEQFF
>TRBJ2-5|.|TRBV7-6|.
TGTGCCAGCAGCTTAGTTCGTTCCCAAGAGACCCAGTACTTC
CASSLVRSQETQYF
>TRBJ1-1|.|TRBV7-8|TRBD1
TGTGCCAGCACCTCGGACAGGGTGAACACTGAAGCTTTCTTT
CASTSDRVNTEAFF
>TRBJ2-7|.|TRBV30|TRBD2
TGTGCCTGGAGTTCTGGGGGGGGGTACGAGCAGTACTTC
CAWSSGGGYEQYF
>TRBJ2-5|.|TRBV12-3/TRBV12-4|TRBD2
TGTGCCAGCACCGGGGAGGGACTAGCGGGCCAAGAGACCCAGTACTTC
CASTGEGLAGQETQYF
>TRBJ2-2|.|TRBV6-5|TRBD1
TGTGCCAGCACCGAGACAGGGGGCTATACCGGGGAGCTGTTTTTT
CASTETGGYTGELFF
>TRBJ2-2|.|TRBV29-1|.
TGCAGCTCAGTTGGGGACACCGGGGAGCTGTTTTTT
CSSVGDTGELFF
>TRBJ2-5|once|TRBV7-9|.
TGTGCCAGCAGCGCCGGGACCGCGAACCCCCAAGAGACCCAGTACTTC
CASSAGTANPQETQYF
>TRBJ2-1|.|TRBV29-1|.
TGCAGCATAACAGTGGGGAGCTCCTACAATGAGCAGTTCTTC
CSITVGSSYNEQFF
>TRBJ2-5|.|TRBV20-1|.
TGCAGTGTGACGGATTACAGGCTCCAAGAGACCCAGTACTTC
CSVTDYRLQETQYF
>TRBJ2-1|.|TRBV11-3|TRBD2
TGTGCCAGCAGCTTAGAACCGCCGAGGGAGGGTGGCAATGAGCAGTTCTTC
CASSLEPPREGGNEQFF
>TRBJ2-1|.|TRBV6-5|.
TGTGCCAGCATTGGACAGAGTATTAATGAGCAGTTCTTC
CASIGQSINEQFF
>TRBJ1-1|.|TRBV13|.
TGTGCCAGCGCCGACGGCGTCTTGAACACTGAAGCTTTCTTT
CASADGVLNTEAFF
>TRBJ2-1|.|TRBV9|TRBD2
TGTGCCAGCAGCGTCTTCTCCGGACTAGCTGGTAATGAGCAGTTCTTC
CASSVFSGLAGNEQFF
>TRBJ2-7|few|TRBV5-1|.
TGCGCCAGCAGCTTGGCCGACAGTATCTACGAGCAGTACTTC
CASSLADSIYEQYF
>TRBJ2-1|.|TRBV3-1|.
TGTGCCAGCAGCCAGGTGCTCCCTGACTCCACCCCCAGACAGTTCTTC
CASSQVLPDSTPRQFF
>TRBJ2-5|.|TRBV3-1|.
TGTGCCAGCAGCCCAGGGGAACTAGCCGGGGAGACCCAGTACTTC
CASSPGELAGETQYF
>TRBJ2-7|.|TRBV13|TRBD2
TGTGCCAGCACCCAGGGACTAGCGGGCGTTACCTACGAGCAGTACTTC
CASTQGLAGVTYEQYF
>TRBJ2-3|.|TRBV18|TRBD1
TGTGCCAGCTCACCACGGTGGACAGGAAGCACAGATACGCAGTATTTT
CASSPRWTGSTDTQYF
>TRBJ1-2|.|TRBV6-5|.
TGTGCCAGCAGTTATTTACAGGACCCCCGGGGATATGGCTACACCTTC
CASSYLQDPRGYGYTF
>TRBJ2-1|.|TRBV28|TRBD1
TGTGCCAGCAGTCCCCGACAGGGAGCGGCGAATGAGCAGTTCTTC
CASSPRQGAANEQFF
>TRBJ1-1|.|TRBV13|.
TGTGCCAGCACCGTAGGGAGCACTGAAGCTTTCTTT
CASTVGSTEAFF
>TRBJ1-2|.|TRBV5-6|.
TGTGCCAGCAGCTACGGGACGGACTATGGCTACACCTTC
CASSYGTDYGYTF
>TRBJ2-7|.|TRBV29-1|.
TGCAGCGTCCTCACCGGGCCCTCCTACGAGCAGTACTTC
CSVLTGPSYEQYF
>TRBJ1-2|.|TRBV27|TRBD1
TGTGCCAGCAGTCCTACGTCCGGGACAGGGGGCGGGGTGGAAGGCTACACCTTC
CASSPTSGTGGGVEGYTF
>TRBJ2-5|.|TRBV20-1|TRBD2
TGCAGTGCGACTGAGGGACTAGTCGGGGAGACCCAGTACTTC
CSATEGLVGETQYF
>TRBJ2-1|few|TRBV4-2|TRBD2
TGTGCCAGCAGCCCTAGCGGGGGGGGGAATGAGCAGTTCTTC
CASSPSGGGNEQFF
>TRBJ2-1|.|TRBV6-2/TRBV6-3|TRBD2
TGTGCCAGCAACCACCCCACGGGGGGTGAGCAGTTCTTC
CASNHPTGGEQFF
>TRBJ1-6|.|TRBV30|.
TGTGCCTGGAGTGTTGGTCAGGGCTTCTCACCCCTCCACTTT
CAWSVGQGFSPLHF
>TRBJ2-3|.|TRBV10-2|.
TGCGCCAGCATTGGGGGGGGCCCGTTAGCAGATACGCAGTATTTT
CASIGGGPLADTQYF
>TRBJ2-7|.|TRBV4-2|TRBD1
TGTGCCAGCAGCGAAGCAGGGGGTCCGTACGAGCAGTACTTC
CASSEAGGPYEQYF
>TRBJ2-1|.|TRBV7-9|TRBD2
TGTGCCAGCAGCTTAGGGACTAGCGGTGGGGAGCAGTTCTTC
CASSLGTSGGEQFF
>TRBJ2-7|.|TRBV28|TRBD1
TGTGCCAGCAGTTTTGGGACAGGGGGTACCCCCTACGAGCAGTACTTC
CASSFGTGGTPYEQYF
>TRBJ2-2|.|TRBV9|TRBD1
TGTGCCAGCAGCCCCCGGACAGGGACCACCACCACCGGGGAGCTGTTTTTT
CASSPRTGTTTTGELFF
>TRBJ1-3|.|TRBV27|.
TGTGCCAGCAGCCCCGTGGGTAACACCATATATTTT
CASSPVGNTIYF
>TRBJ2-2|.|TRBV9|TRBD2
TGTGCCAGCAGCGTAGTAGTTTCGGGACTAGCGGACACCGGGGAGCTGTTTTTT
CASSVVVSGLADTGELFF
>TRBJ1-2|.|TRBV19|TRBD1
TGTGCCAGTAGTATAGGCCAGGTTCGGGAGACAGGGGAGCATGGCTACACCTTC
CASSIGQVRETGEHGYTF
>TRBJ1-5|few|TRBV9|.
TGTGCCAGCAGCGTTGGTGGGGGTGGCCAGCCCCAGCATTTT
CASSVGGGGQPQHF
>TRBJ2-1|once|TRBV7-9|TRBD2
TGTGCCAGCAGCTTAATGATAGCGGGCTCCTACAATGAGCAGTTCTTC
CASSLMIAGSYNEQFF
>TRBJ2-3|.|TRBV30|TRBD2
TGTGCCTGGAGTGTGACTAGCGGGGGTCCAGATACGCAGTATTTT
CAWSVTSGGPDTQYF
>TRBJ2-7|.|TRBV7-9|.
TGTGCCAGCAGCTTAGATCCAAACAGGGCAGACGAGCAGTACTTC
CASSLDPNRADEQYF
>TRBJ1-3|few|TRBV13|TRBD1
TGTGCCAGCAGCCCGGGACAGGGGACCGGAAACACCATATATTTT
CASSPGQGTGNTIYF
>TRBJ2-1|.|TRBV27|.
TGTGCCAGCAGTTTAACTAGTTCGAACAATGAGCAGTTCTTC
CASSLTSSNNEQFF
>TRBJ2-5|.|TRBV4-3|.
TGCGCCAGCAGCCAAGATATCGGAGGGGGCGACATAGCAGAGACCCAGTACTTC
CASSQDIGGGDIAETQYF
>TRBJ1-2|.|TRBV13|TRBD1
TGTGCCAGCAGCTTAGGGACAGGGGCGAGTGGCTACACCTTC
CASSLGTGASGYTF
>TRBJ2-2|.|TRBV19|.
TGTGCCAGTAGTCGCGGGGCCGGGGAGCTGTTTTTT
CASSRGAGELFF
>TRBJ1-1|.|TRBV19|.
TGTGCCAGTAGTATTGCGGCGGTCGGTGAAGCTTTCTTT
CASSIAAVGEAFF
>TRBJ2-5|.|TRBV6-5|.
TGTGCCAGCAGTCCGGTCGCCCAGGCGCCCCAGTACTTC
CASSPVAQAPQYF
>TRBJ2-1|.|TRBV4-1|.
TGCGCCAGCAGCCAAACGGGTGGGCATGAGCAGTTCTTC
CASSQTGGHEQFF
>TRBJ2-2|few|TRBV6-5|.
TGTGCCAGCAGTCCCGGGCTGAACACCGGGGAGCTGTTTTTT
CASSPGLNTGELFF
>TRBJ2-1|.|TRBV4-1|.
TGCGCCAGCAGCCACCGGGACGGATCTGAGCAGTTCTTC
CASSHRDGSEQFF
>TRBJ2-7|.|TRBV29-1|TRBD1
TGCAGCGCCACCGGGACAGATGCATACGAGCAGTACTTC
CSATGTDAYEQYF
>TRBJ2-2|few|TRBV6-5|.
TGTGCCAGCAGTCTGAGCACCGGGGAGCTGTTTTTT
CASSLSTGELFF
>TRBJ2-1|.|TRBV9|.
TGTGCCAGCAGCGCGGACAGCTACAATGAGCAGTTCTTC
CASSADSYNEQFF
>TRBJ2-1|.|TRBV5-4|.
TGTGCCAGCAGCTTGGATTCAAGGCGGGCACAAGAAAACAATGAGCAGTTCTTC
CASSLDSRRAQENNEQFF